Listed here are 21 T cell receptor beta chains from one sample, sequenced in a study of T-cell memory formation after mild COVID-19. Each CDR3 protein gets one entry after TCRdb re-called the 5' RACE reads with MiXCR. The sample has around 470,000 distinct CDR3 sequences; 20% are singletons. Sequencing was performed on PBMCs or a T cell subset sorted from them (not recorded which). These TCRs come from an adult woman who had mild COVID-19 (a few samples of this study predate the infection). Cell type and time point are not known.

This clonotype has a handful of counts. This sequence joins TRBV12-3 or TRBV12-4 and TRBJ1-3, with D possibly matching TRBD1 (6 bases). The CDR3 length is 14 residues. The V end was cut by 5 bases, the J end by 2 bases, with 10 bases between. The CDR3 sequence is CASSQQGAGNTIYF. The CDR3 DNA is TGTGCCAGCAGTCAACAGGGAGCTGGAAACACCATATATTTT.

The chain employs TRBV15 and TRBJ2-2, with 7 bases aligning to TRBD2. The CDR3 is made up of 18 amino acids. V shed 3 bases, J shed 0 bases, and the junction held 10 bases outside the gene matches. The V gene's germline CDR1 is LNHNV and CDR2 YYDKDF (reference sequence). Written as DNA, the CDR3 is TGTGCCACCAGCAGCCCCTTGGGAGGGTATACGAACACCGGGGAGCTGTTTTTT. Translation: CATSSPLGGYTNTGELFF.

This clonotype was recorded at least ten times. The chain uses TRBV7-9 and TRBJ2-7, with D possibly TRBD1 on 5 matching bases. Between the trimmed V and J ends, which lost 5 bases and 7 bases, there was a span of 9 bases. This CDR3 comprises 11 residues. Germline CDR1 SEHNR, CDR2 FQNEAQ (reference sequence). The CDR3 is CASSVAGEQYF. The DNA of the CDR3 is TGTGCCAGCAGCGTTGCAGGGGAGCAGTACTTC. Full variable domain (missing parts from reference TRBV7-9 and TRBJ2-7): DTGVSQNPRHKITKRGQNVTFRCDPISEHNRLYWYRQTLGQGPEFLTYFQNEAQLEKSRLLSDRFSAERPKGSFSTLEIQRTEQGDSAMYLCASSVAGEQYFGPGTRLTVT.

J is TRBJ2-5 and V is TRBV5-1; D perhaps matches TRBD1 (6 bases). V lost 0 bases and J 6 bases, leaving 18 bases between the germline ends. Germline loops: CDR1 SGHRS, CDR2 YFSETQ. This CDR3 region has 16 residues. The CDR3 nucleotides are TGCGCCAGCAGCTTGGCCTCTCAGGGGACGGTGAAGACCCAGTACTTC. This translates into CASSLASQGTVKTQYF.

This clonotype occurred a few times. The genes are TRBV6-2 or TRBV6-3 and TRBJ2-1, with unresolved D. This CDR3 comprises 13 residues. Between the trimmed V and J ends, which lost 4 bases and 8 bases, there was a span of 12 bases. Germline V CDR1 and CDR2: MNHEY, SVGEGT. The CDR3 sequence is CASSSSPLYEQFF. CDR3 in DNA: TGTGCCAGCAGTTCGAGTCCCCTATATGAGCAGTTCTTC.

Concerning this clonotype itself: The junction and the germline gene differ at one end; a read error may be behind it. This chain links TRBV6-2 or TRBV6-3 with TRBJ2-1, with 10 bases matching TRBD2. The CDR3 sequence is 14 residues long. In germline, CDR1 is MNHEY, CDR2 SVGEGT. CDR3 amino acids: CASSYSIGTSASLF. The CDR3 region has the DNA TGTGCCAGCAGTTACTCGATCGGGACTAGCGCAAGCCTGTTC.

In this sample, this clonotype turned up a few times. The chain combines TRBV27 with TRBJ2-1; D is undetermined. V shed 10 bases and J shed 5 bases, with 9 bases lying between them. The CDR3 is made up of 11 amino acids. The germline CDR1 and CDR2 sequences are MNHEY and SMNVEV (reference sequence). CDR3 coding DNA: TGTGCCATACGATGGCACAATGAGCAGTTCTTC. Amino acid sequence: CAIRWHNEQFF.

The chain combines TRBV3-1 with TRBJ1-1; D is possibly TRBD1 (6 bases). Germline-derived CDR1 and CDR2 are LGHDT and YNNKEL (reference sequence). This CDR3 comprises 16 residues. Trimming pared 1 base from V and 2 bases from J, leaving 14 bases between. CDR3 in amino acids: CASSQGGAGVNTEAFF. For the CDR3, the DNA is TGTGCCAGCAGCCAAGGGGGGGCAGGGGTAAACACTGAAGCTTTCTTT.

The chain combines TRBV12-3 or TRBV12-4 with TRBJ2-1, with no clear D. V lost 5 bases and J lost 9, with 8 bases in between. The length of the CDR3 is 11 residues. The CDR3 coding sequence is TGTGCCAGCAGTCGCAGAGTTGAGCAGTTCTTC. It codes for CASSRRVEQFF.

The chain carries TRBV19 and TRBJ2-7, with 8 bases aligning to TRBD2. With 2 bases clipped from V and 0 bases from J, the junction kept 12 bases outside the gene matches. Looked up from germline, CDR1 is LNHDA and CDR2 is SQIVND (reference sequence). CDR3 length equals 18 residues. The CDR3 nucleotides read TGTGCCAGTAGTATATCCATGCGGGGGGCTCTCCTCTCCTACGAGCAGTACTTC. Translation gives CASSISMRGALLSYEQYF.

A few counts support this clonotype. This rearrangement joins TRBV12-3 or TRBV12-4 to TRBJ2-1; 14 nucleotides match TRBD2. This CDR3 region has 18 residues. Trimming took 3 bases from V and 10 from J; bases not matched to a gene: 14. The CDR3 loop reads CASSFKGTSGSLPREQFF. The CDR3 DNA reads TGTGCCAGCAGTTTTAAGGGGACTAGCGGGAGTCTCCCTCGAGAGCAGTTCTTC.

V is TRBV24-1 and J is TRBJ1-5, with TRBD1 identical over 7 bases. Looked up from germline, CDR1 is KGHDR and CDR2 is SFDVKD. This CDR3 has 12 residues. The V segment lost 6 bases and the J segment 7 bases; nucleotides outside the gene matches: 2. The CDR3 DNA reads TGTGCCACCAGTTACAGGGGCCAGCCCCAGCATTTT. Translation: CATSYRGQPQHF.

In its sample, this clonotype was seen a few times. The J gene is TRBJ2-3, the V gene TRBV29-1; 7 bases fit TRBD2. The CDR3 loop spans 13 amino acids. The germline V gene encodes CDR1 SQVTM and CDR2 ANQGSEA. With V trimmed by 5 bases and J by 4 bases, 6 bases remained unmatched. Written as DNA, the CDR3 is TGCAGCGTTTATTCAGCGGGGCCAGATACGCAGTATTTT. Residues: CSVYSAGPDTQYF.

Regarding this clonotype: The junction shows a germline mismatch at one end, possibly a read error. The gene calls are TRBV12-3 or TRBV12-4 and TRBJ2-1; 11 nucleotides align to TRBD2. The CDR3 spans 14 residues. The chain's CDR3 is CDSSLAGGYNEQFF. For the CDR3, the DNA is TGTGACAGCAGTTTAGCGGGAGGGTACAATGAGCAGTTCTTC.

The chain uses TRBV5-6 and TRBJ1-1; a weak D match, TRBD1 (6 bases). The CDR3 has 12 residues. The germline CDR1 and CDR2 sequences are SGHDT and YYEEEE. V was clipped by 5 bases and J by 8 bases, with 13 bases between them. CDR3 DNA sequence: TGTGCCAGCAGTAGACAGGCGGTGGAAGCTTTCTTT. This translates into CASSRQAVEAFF. The whole variable domain, filled in from reference TRBV5-6 and TRBJ1-1, reads DAGVTQSPTHLIKTRGQQVTLRCSPKSGHDTVSWYQQALGQGPQFIFQYYEEEERQRGNFPDRFSGHQFPNYSSELNVNALLLGDSALYLCASSRQAVEAFFGQGTRLTVV.

This clonotype has a handful of counts. V is TRBV5-1 and J is TRBJ2-7; possibly TRBD1 for D (5 bases). The germline V gene has CDR1 SGHRS and CDR2 YFSETQ. The CDR3 totals 15 residues. Deletions cut 0 bases from V and 2 bases from J, with 12 bases between. The DNA of the CDR3 is TGCGCCAGCAGCTTGGCCGCGACAGTCCCCTACGAGCAGTACTTC. It specifies CASSLAATVPYEQYF.

This clonotype was counted between two and nine times. The rearrangement links TRBV29-1 to TRBJ2-1; D call uncertain. This CDR3 spans 13 amino acids. CDR1 is SQVTM, CDR2 ANQGSEA, per germline. Trimming shortened V by 3 bases and J by 2 bases, and 8 bases separated the two germline ends. CDR3 amino acids: CSVDRITYNEQFF. As DNA, the CDR3 is TGCAGCGTTGACCGAATTACCTACAATGAGCAGTTCTTC.

The chain carries TRBV7-3 and TRBJ2-7; D is ambiguous. Trimming removed 5 bases at V and 1 base at J, with 12 bases between. The CDR3 covers 14 residues. The V gene's germline CDR1 is SGHTA and CDR2 FQGTGA. The CDR3 DNA reads as TGTGCCAGCAGCCCGTTCGACGGATCCTACGAGCAGTACTTC. Translated, it gives CASSPFDGSYEQYF.

The chain joins TRBV5-6 to TRBJ2-7; TRBD2 matches at 9 bases. The germline gives CDR1 SGHDT, CDR2 YYEEEE. With V trimmed by 4 bases and J by 5 bases, 13 bases remained unmatched. This CDR3 comprises 16 residues. The DNA of the CDR3 is TGTGCCAGCAGCCGTACGGTTAGCGGGAGCGGGGACGAGCAGTACTTC. It translates to CASSRTVSGSGDEQYF.

This rearrangement joins TRBV20-1 to TRBJ1-1; a weak D match, TRBD1 (5 bases). The V gene lost 5 bases and the J gene lost 1 base, with 8 bases spanning the gap. Germline V gene data show CDR1 as DFQATT and CDR2 as SNEGSKA (reference sequence). The CDR3 covers 12 residues. CDR3 DNA: TGCAGTGCTCGGGACGGGAACACTGAAGCTTTCTTT. Translating gives CSARDGNTEAFF.

The sample holds a few counts of this clonotype. This chain joins TRBV11-2 and TRBJ2-1; TRBD2 matches 9 bases. CDR3 length: 13 amino acids. V gave up 0 bases and J gave up 12 bases; unmatched junction bases: 3. Germline CDR1 is SGHAT and CDR2 is FQNNGV. The CDR3 loop reads CASSLDPSGVQFF. The CDR3 DNA reads as TGTGCCAGCAGCTTAGACCCTAGCGGGGTGCAGTTCTTC.